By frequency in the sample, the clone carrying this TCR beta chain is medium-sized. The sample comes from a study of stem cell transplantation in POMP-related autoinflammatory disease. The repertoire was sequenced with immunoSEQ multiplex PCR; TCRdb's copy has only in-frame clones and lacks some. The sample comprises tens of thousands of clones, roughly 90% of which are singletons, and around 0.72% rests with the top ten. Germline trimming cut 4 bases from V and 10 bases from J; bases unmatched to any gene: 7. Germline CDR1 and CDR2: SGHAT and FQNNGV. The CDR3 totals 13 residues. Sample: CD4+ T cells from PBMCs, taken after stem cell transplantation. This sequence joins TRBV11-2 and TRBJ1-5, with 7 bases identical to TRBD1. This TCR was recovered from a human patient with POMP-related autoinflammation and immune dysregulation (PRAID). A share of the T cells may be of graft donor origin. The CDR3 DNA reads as TGTGCCAGCAGCTCGTCCGACAGGGCTCCCCAGCATTTT. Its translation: CASSSSDRAPQHF.